This T cell receptor (beta chain) was profiled in a study of blood T cell repertoires in COVID-19. At the level of the study: Material from acute and convalescent COVID-19 was sourced from the United States, Italy and Spain. The analysed material was cDNA or gDNA that came from T cells, B-cell-depleted T cells, or PBMCs.

Germline loops: CDR1 MGHDK, CDR2 SYGVNS. V shed 7 bases and J shed 12 bases, with 19 bases lying between them. CDR3 length: 14 amino acids. Methods used by the authors: Quantification of nucleated cells was approximated via reference gene primer amplification. This table comes from immunoSEQ multiplex PCR, and its TCRdb copy is limited to in-frame clones, with some not included. From that table come the V and J calls and clone size; the DNA was used to work out D and trimming. The sample yields approximately 240,000 clones, around 86% seen once. This receptor was identified in a woman in her 30s who had recovered from COVID-19. The sample was peripheral blood. The chain recombines TRBV25-1 with TRBJ1-6; D is perhaps TRBD1 (5 bases). CDR3 DNA sequence: TGTGCCAGCAAGGCGGCAGGGTTTATCGGACCCCTCCACTTT. This gives the protein CASKAAGFIGPLHF.